This T cell receptor (beta chain) was identified during a study of cytomegalovirus exposure and HLA in healthy donors. In the study overall: Both the 120 validation repertoires and the approximately 700 first-cohort repertoires used the same platform, as reported by a later analysis.

Trimming shortened V by 2 bases and J by 5 bases, and 15 bases separated the two germline ends. Germline assignment: CDR1 SEHNR and CDR2 FQNEAQ (reference sequence). The CDR3 is 15 residues long. Study-level findings and limits: Across donors, most TCRs were seen rarely, yet some public ones were widespread. Altogether, 164 TCR beta chains were recorded as cytomegalovirus-associated.

Donors came from a validation cohort of about 120 subjects, distinct from the first 666-subject cohort. The assay was immunoSEQ multiplex PCR, and TCRdb's table has in-frame clones only and misses some. The table has 150,000 to 200,000 clones, 80% to 90% seen once. In the case of this clone: What it recognizes is unknown.

Source material: PBMCs. This clonotype originated in a woman between 25 and 40 years old in good health and CMV-seronegative. The chain recombines TRBV7-9 with TRBJ1-2; a weak D match, TRBD1 (5 bases). CDR3 protein: CASSLIRDYGYGYTF. CDR3 nucleotide sequence: TGTGCCAGCAGCTTAATCAGGGACTATGGGTATGGCTACACCTTC.